This T cell receptor (beta chain) originates from a study of T cells in women clearing cervical HPV infection. Sequenced by immunoSEQ multiplex PCR; TCRdb stores in-frame clones only, minus some. This sample's table has roughly 20,000 clones. This sequence was found in a woman between 18 and 69 years old with a cervical HPV16 infection that either progressed to CIN3+ or cleared (not recorded which). Sequencing was done on a sample of blood buffy coat.

Incomplete CDR3 DNA: TGTGCCAGCAGCCGGGGGGGGATTCAAGAGACG. It yields the protein CASSRGGIQET. In full, the CDR3 is CASSRGGIQETQYF. This chain joins TRBV7-9 and TRBJ2-3, with 8 bases aligning to TRBD2. The missing CDR3 end, 3 residues past where the read stops, is filled in from the germline J gene. This CDR3 is built from 14 residues. CDR1 is SEHNR, CDR2 FQNEAQ, per germline (reference sequence).